This TCR beta chain was sequenced in a study of T-cell memory formation after mild COVID-19. TCRdb independently ran MiXCR on the 5' RACE reads; one entry per CDR3 protein. The table shows 450,000 to 650,000 distinct CDR3 sequences, with 20% to 25% occurring only once. Per the germline V gene, CDR1 is SGHTS and CDR2 is YDEGEE. This CDR3 has 13 residues. The trim removed 2 bases at V and 10 bases at J, leaving 8 bases unmatched. This TCR came from an adult woman who had mild COVID-19 (a few samples of this study predate the infection). Cell type and time point are not known. Sample: PBMCs or a T cell subset sorted from them (not recorded which). The chain is built from TRBV5-8 and TRBJ1-1; TRBD1 aligns across 7 bases. CDR3 sequence reads: CASSFPAGGRAFF. In DNA form, the CDR3 reads TGTGCCAGCAGCTTCCCGGCAGGGGGACGAGCTTTCTTT.